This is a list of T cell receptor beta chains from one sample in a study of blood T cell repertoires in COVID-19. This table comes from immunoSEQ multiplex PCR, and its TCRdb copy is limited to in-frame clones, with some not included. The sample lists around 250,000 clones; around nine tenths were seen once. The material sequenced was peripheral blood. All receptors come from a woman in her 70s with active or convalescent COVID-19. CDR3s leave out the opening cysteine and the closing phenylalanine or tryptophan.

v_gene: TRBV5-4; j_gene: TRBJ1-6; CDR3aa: ASSLVGEDSPLH
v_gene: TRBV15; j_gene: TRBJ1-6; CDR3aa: ATSRETGYNSPLH
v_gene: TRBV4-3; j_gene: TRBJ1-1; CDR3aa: ASSPGHVNTEAF
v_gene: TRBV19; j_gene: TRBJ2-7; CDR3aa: ASSIGISLEQY
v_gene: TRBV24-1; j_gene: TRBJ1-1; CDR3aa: ATRGLGEAF
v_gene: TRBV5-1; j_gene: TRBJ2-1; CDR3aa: ASSSRLGGVNEQF
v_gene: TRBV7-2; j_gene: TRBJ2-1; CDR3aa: ASSPWGGYNEQF
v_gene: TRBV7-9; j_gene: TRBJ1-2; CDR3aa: ASSSHAGTGGDYGYT
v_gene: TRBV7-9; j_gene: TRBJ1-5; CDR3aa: ASSPSVWSNQPQH
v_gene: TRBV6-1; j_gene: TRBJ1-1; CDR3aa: AGRLGQGALTEAF
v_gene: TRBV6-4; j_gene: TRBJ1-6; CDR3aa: ASTWGSTMGNSPLH
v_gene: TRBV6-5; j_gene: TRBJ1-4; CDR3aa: ASSREGGLGEKLF
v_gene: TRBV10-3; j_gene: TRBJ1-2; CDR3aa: AIKVWDSNLGYGYT
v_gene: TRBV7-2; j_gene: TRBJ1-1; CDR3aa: ASSLALVANTEAF
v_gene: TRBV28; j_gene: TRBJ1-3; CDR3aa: ASSPPQGRVSGNTIY
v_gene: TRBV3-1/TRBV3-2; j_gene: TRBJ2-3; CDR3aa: ASSQDPLAEDTQY
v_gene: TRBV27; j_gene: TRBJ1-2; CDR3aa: ASSNRDLRRGYGYT